This passage covers 4 T cell receptor beta chains from one sample sequenced in a study of cytomegalovirus exposure and HLA in healthy donors. Profiling relied on immunoSEQ multiplex PCR, and the TCRdb table lists in-frame clones only, not all of them. Found here are under 200,000 clones, under 90% of them singletons; the top ten hold 4.2%. Sequenced material: PBMCs. Receptor source: a man aged 18-30 years in good health and CMV-seropositive.

V usage is TRBV6-6 and J usage is TRBJ2-1; a possible D gene is TRBD2 (6 bases). The CDR3 sequence is 16 residues long. V dropped 0 bases and J dropped 0 bases, with 9 bases sitting between them. Germline lookup yields CDR1 MNHNY and CDR2 SVGAGI (reference sequence). The DNA for the CDR3 is TGTGCCAGCAGTTACTCGTGGAGGGACTCCTACAATGAGCAGTTCTTC. Protein: CASSYSWRDSYNEQFF.

The chain joins TRBV5-1 to TRBJ2-1; 8 positions match TRBD2. Germline CDR1 reads SGHRS; CDR2 reads YFSETQ. Trimming at V came to 4 bases and at J to 8 bases, leaving 17 bases not matched to a gene. The CDR3 length is 17 residues. CDR3 in DNA: TGCGCCAGCAGCCCGGTTTCCGGGACTAGTGGTTACGATGAGCAGTTCTTC. Translated: CASSPVSGTSGYDEQFF.

J is TRBJ2-2 and V is TRBV7-9, with a weak D call TRBD1 (5 bases). The CDR3 spans 13 residues. V was trimmed by 0 bases and J by 7 bases, leaving 6 bases between them. The V gene's germline CDR1 is SEHNR and CDR2 FQNEAQ (reference sequence). The CDR3: CASSLAGDGELFF. Here the CDR3 DNA reads TGTGCCAGCAGCTTAGCAGGGGACGGGGAGCTGTTTTTT.

CDR3 DNA sequence: TGTGCCAGCAGTTTCCTTCGGGACAGGCCTGCCTATGGCTACACCTTC. Translation: CASSFLRDRPAYGYTF. The chain combines TRBV6-5 with TRBJ1-2, with 8 positions matching TRBD1. V shed 4 bases, J shed 4 bases, and the junction held 11 bases outside the gene matches. The germline V gene encodes CDR1 MNHEY and CDR2 SVGAGI. The CDR3 has 16 residues.